These 3 T cell receptor beta chains were all obtained from the same sample, sequenced in a study of Graves' ophthalmopathy and Graves' hyperthyroidism. RNA transcripts yielded amplified TCR beta CDR3 regions. HTBI primers primed a first-round RT-PCR, and a second-round multiplex PCR followed. TCRdb recomputed calls from the multiplex PCR reads with MiXCR, one row per CDR3 protein. Among about 1.1 million distinct CDR3 sequences listed, 35% to 40% were seen once. Sequencing input: peripheral blood or thyroid tissue (not recorded which). The receptor set was obtained from an adult man with Graves' hyperthyroidism.

This clonotype was observed a few times. This chain connects TRBV5-6 to TRBJ2-5, with TRBD1 matching over 8 bases. This CDR3 has 15 amino acids. Germline V gene lookup returns CDR1 SGHDT and CDR2 YYEEEE. After removal of 4 bases from V and 1 base from J, the junction contained 6 bases not matched to a gene. This CDR3 is CASSPQDRGQETQYF. The CDR3 DNA reads as TGTGCCAGCAGCCCACAAGACAGGGGCCAAGAGACCCAGTACTTC.

This clonotype was seen a handful of times. The chain uses TRBV7-9 and TRBJ1-1, with a weak D call TRBD1 (5 bases). Germline V lookup: CDR1 SEHNR, CDR2 FQNEAQ (reference sequence). The germline V and J ends were trimmed by 6 bases and 3 bases, with 17 bases remaining between them. This CDR3 has 15 amino acids. CDR3 bases: TGTGCCAGCAGGGCAACCGGCAGGGTAGACACTGAAGCTTTCTTT. Amino acids: CASRATGRVDTEAFF.

In its sample, this clonotype was seen many times. The CDR3 DNA follows: TGTGCCAGCGGCAGAGAAGAGACCCAGTACTTC. Translating it yields CASGREETQYF. This chain connects TRBV2 to TRBJ2-5; no clear D. Deletions cut 8 bases from V and 3 bases from J, with 7 bases between. The germline CDR1 and CDR2 sequences are SNHLY and FYNNEI. The CDR3 has 11 amino acids.